This entry is about one T cell receptor (beta chain). Its antigen remains unidentified. V was shortened by 4 bases and J by 5 bases, with 11 bases between the two germline ends. Germline assignment: CDR1 MNHNS and CDR2 SASEGT. CDR3 length: 13 residues. The data are from a study of long-term antiretroviral therapy in people with HIV. Background on the study: The earliest samples came about a decade before the 2015 immediate-ART recommendation. Points from the study as a whole: It was observed that HIV repertoires exhibited narrower CDR3 length ranges than controls.

Every participant gave one or more pre-ART and two or more post-ART PBMC samples. Treatment for all HIV-infected participants took place in the United States. The run of the v3.0 immunoSEQ assay was at survey level. Some clones are missing from TCRdb's copy, which holds only in-frame ones; the method was immunoSEQ multiplex PCR. The sample lists roughly 6,400 clones; under 85% were seen once. This sequence joins TRBV6-1 and TRBJ1-1; no firm D call. The specimen comprised unsorted PBMCs, sampled 1.1 years after starting antiretroviral therapy. This clonotype was obtained from a man between 35 and 55 years old with HIV. CDR3 amino acids: CASSGVVGTEAFF. For the CDR3, the DNA is TGTGCCAGCAGTGGGGTTGTGGGGACTGAAGCTTTCTTT.